This T cell receptor beta chain emerged from a study of T cells in women clearing cervical HPV infection. Overall study context: With HLA typing for only a few women, HLA confounding remains possible.

Trimming cost V 1 base and J 7 bases; bases outside gene matches: 13. The CDR3 is 17 amino acids. The germline V gene encodes CDR1 MGHRA and CDR2 YSYEKL. A remark on this clone: The read falls 3 residues short of the CDR3 end, and the missing part is taken from the germline J gene.

Assay: immunoSEQ multiplex PCR; the TCRdb copy retains only in-frame clones and omits some. The sample has 20,000 to 30,000 clones; the top ten hold around 10%. Source material: blood buffy coat. The TCR comes from a woman aged 18-70 years with a cervical HPV16 infection that either progressed to CIN3+ or cleared (not recorded which). The V call is TRBV4-1, the J call TRBJ1-3; 7 nucleotides agree with TRBD1. The DNA read from the CDR3 is TGCGCCAGCAGCCAAGCGCCCCTACGCCAAGGGGGCAACACC. It specifies CASSQAPLRQGGNT. The whole CDR3 sequence is CASSQAPLRQGGNTIYF.